This T cell receptor beta chain emerged from a study of T cell responses to AZD1222 COVID-19 vaccine. Study summary: It was second doses at about 4 or about 12 weeks that were pooled. Study conclusions and caveats: Targets within unmutated variant regions were reportedly found for nearly half of spike-specific TCRs. Only after the peak T cell response were repertoires sampled.

Points on this clone: What it recognizes is unknown.

The length of the CDR3 is 15 residues. CDR1 and CDR2 from the germline V gene are MNHEY and SVGAGI. Between the trimmed V and J ends, which lost 5 bases and 2 bases, there was a span of 15 bases. The data were produced by immunoSEQ multiplex PCR, yet TCRdb's version contains in-frame clones alone and is incomplete. The table has 55,000 to 80,000 clones, 76% seen once; the top ten hold about 14%. The clonotype comes from an adult in good health. This chain connects TRBV6-5 to TRBJ1-1; perhaps TRBD1 as D (6 bases). The sequenced sample was peripheral blood, obtained on day 0 of AZD1222 vaccination. The CDR3 spells CASSRLGQTNTEAFF. The CDR3 bases are TGTGCCAGCAGTCGCCTTGGACAGACCAACACTGAAGCTTTCTTT.